This TCR beta chain came from a study of cytomegalovirus exposure and HLA in healthy donors. CDR1 is SGHRS and CDR2 is YFSETQ in the germline V gene. After removal of 4 bases from V and 0 bases from J, the junction contained 17 bases not matched to a gene. The CDR3 length is 20 residues. PCR primers comprised 60 Vbeta and 13 Jbeta primers. Data came from immunoSEQ multiplex PCR; TCRdb stores just in-frame clones and leaves some out. Across about 210,000 clones, the top ten clones capture roughly 0.98% of the sample. This cohort consisted of healthy bone marrow donors. The V gene is TRBV5-1, the J gene TRBJ2-1; TRBD2 matches at 9 bases. Sequenced input: PBMCs. The sequence came from a woman aged 25 to 39 in good health and CMV-seropositive. CDR3 residues: CASSTPWASGAQSSYNEQFF. The DNA for the CDR3 is TGCGCCAGCAGCACCCCCTGGGCTAGCGGGGCGCAGAGCTCCTACAATGAGCAGTTCTTC.